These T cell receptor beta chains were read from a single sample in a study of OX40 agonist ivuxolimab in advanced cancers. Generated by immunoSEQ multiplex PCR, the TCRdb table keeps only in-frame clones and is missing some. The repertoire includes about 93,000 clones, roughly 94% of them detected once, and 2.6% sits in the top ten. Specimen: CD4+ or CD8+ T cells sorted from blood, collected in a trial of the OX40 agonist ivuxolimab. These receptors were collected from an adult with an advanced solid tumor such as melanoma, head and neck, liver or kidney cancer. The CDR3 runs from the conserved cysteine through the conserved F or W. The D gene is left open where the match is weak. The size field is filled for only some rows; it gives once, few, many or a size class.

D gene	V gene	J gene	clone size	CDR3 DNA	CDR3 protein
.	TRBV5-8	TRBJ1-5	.	TGTGCCAGCAGCTGGCCCACGGATCAGCCCCAGCATTTT	CASSWPTDQPQHF
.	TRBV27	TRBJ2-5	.	TGTGCCAGCAGAAAGGAGGGTTCCCAAGAGACCCAGTACTTC	CASRKEGSQETQYF
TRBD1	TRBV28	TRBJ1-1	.	TGTGCCAGCAGAACTGACAGGGCAGGGACTGAAGCTTTCTTT	CASRTDRAGTEAFF
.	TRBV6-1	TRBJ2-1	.	TGTGCCAGCAGTGAAGCGCCTAGCGCAAGCTCCTACAATGAGCAGTTCTTC	CASSEAPSASSYNEQFF
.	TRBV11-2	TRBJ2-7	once	TGTGCCAGCAGCCTGCGGGCGGGTGCCGGGTACGAGCAGTACTTC	CASSLRAGAGYEQYF
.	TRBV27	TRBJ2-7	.	TGTGCCAGCAATTTCAGGGGCCACTCCTACGAGCAGTACTTC	CASNFRGHSYEQYF
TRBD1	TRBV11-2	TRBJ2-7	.	TGTGCCAGTAGCTCTGGGACAGGGGCCTCCTACGAGCAGTACTTC	CASSSGTGASYEQYF
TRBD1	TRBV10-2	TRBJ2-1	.	TGCGCCAGCAGTGGTTATGGGACAGGGGTAAACAATGAGCAGTTCTTC	CASSGYGTGVNNEQFF
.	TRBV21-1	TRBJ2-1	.	.	CASSKRGFGTGNNEQFF
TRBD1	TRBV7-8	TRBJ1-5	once	TGTGCCAGCAGCTTAGGCGGGACAGGGACCTCCCTCCAGCATTTT	CASSLGGTGTSLQHF
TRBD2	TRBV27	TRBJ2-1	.	TGTGCCAGCAGTTGGGGGACTAGCGCTTACAATGAGCAGTTCTTC	CASSWGTSAYNEQFF
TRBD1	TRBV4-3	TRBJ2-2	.	TGCGCCAGCAGCCAAGTTGGGACAGACACCACCGGGGAGCTGTTTTTT	CASSQVGTDTTGELFF
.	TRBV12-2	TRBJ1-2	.	TGTGCAAGTCGCTTCCCCTTAGGGCAGGCACCCTTCTATGGCTACACCTTC	CASRFPLGQAPFYGYTF
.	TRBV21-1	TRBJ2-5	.	TGTGCCAGCAGCAAGGACGGACAAGAGACCCAGTACTTC	CASSKDGQETQYF
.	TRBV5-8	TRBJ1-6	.	TGTGCCAGCAGCTTGGAGGGCAGGGACTATTCACCCCTCCACTTT	CASSLEGRDYSPLHF
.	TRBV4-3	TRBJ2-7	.	TGCGCCAGCAGCCAAGGGCAATTTGCCCACGAGCAGTACTTC	CASSQGQFAHEQYF
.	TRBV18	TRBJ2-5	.	TGTGCCAGCTCACCCCAGACATCTCCGAATAGGGAGACCCAGTACTTC	CASSPQTSPNRETQYF